Each of the 31 T cell receptor beta chains below was sequenced from the same sample in a study of technical replicates of blood from several donors. Generated by immunoSEQ multiplex PCR, the TCRdb table keeps only in-frame clones and is missing some. The sample has about 93,000 clones; about 95% are singletons. The sample taken for sequencing was T cells isolated from PBMCs. These receptors were collected from a human donor in good health.

The V call is TRBV5-1, the J call TRBJ2-1; 11 positions agree with TRBD1. Unmatched junction bases numbered 1, after V lost 0 bases and J lost 2 bases. The CDR3 is 16 amino acids. Germline lookup yields CDR1 SGHRS and CDR2 YFSETQ. CDR3 sequence (DNA): TGCGCCAGCAGCTTGGCGGACAGGGGGCCCTACAATGAGCAGTTCTTC. Its translation: CASSLADRGPYNEQFF.

The chain recombines TRBV18 with TRBJ1-2; 10 bases match TRBD1. The V and J ends lost 3 bases and 6 bases, in that order; junction bases with no gene match: 1. This CDR3 has 13 residues. The V gene's germline CDR1 is KGHSH and CDR2 LQKENI. The DNA for the CDR3 is TGTGCCAGCTCACCGACAGGGGGCGATGGCTACACCTTC. Translating it yields CASSPTGGDGYTF.

The chain joins TRBV19 to TRBJ1-5; the D is unclear. The germline CDR1 and CDR2 sequences are LNHDA and SQIVND (reference sequence). This CDR3 is built from 16 residues. V was trimmed by 6 bases and J by 6 bases, leaving 21 bases between them. The CDR3 DNA follows: TGTGCCAGTAGGGGAGATTTTTTGGACCTCGGTCAGCCCCAGCATTTT. It translates to CASRGDFLDLGQPQHF.

The rearrangement uses TRBV10-2 and TRBJ2-4; D not certain. The CDR3 totals 16 residues. The V gene lost 8 bases and the J gene lost 0 bases, with 17 bases spanning the gap. CDR1 is WSHSY, CDR2 SAAADI, per germline. The DNA of the CDR3 is TGCGCCAGCGGCGACTTCAACCTACTAGCCAAAAACATTCAGTACTTC. This gives the protein CASGDFNLLAKNIQYF.

The rearrangement uses TRBV13 and TRBJ1-2; D gene unclear. V dropped 4 bases and J dropped 3 bases, with 21 bases sitting between them. The germline V gene has CDR1 PRHDT and CDR2 FYEKMQ (reference sequence). The CDR3 is 17 residues long. Written as DNA, the CDR3 is TGTGCCAGCAGCTCCATTTGGGAGGGAAGTGCCGACTATGGCTACACCTTC. It specifies CASSSIWEGSADYGYTF.

The V call is TRBV28, the J call TRBJ2-7, with D unclear. Looked up from germline, CDR1 is MDHEN and CDR2 is SYDVKM. Deletions cut 8 bases from V and 7 bases from J, with 18 bases between. The CDR3 has 13 residues. CDR3 nucleotide sequence: TGTGCCAGCGACTCCACAAGGCGTGCGGAGCAGTACTTC. Protein: CASDSTRRAEQYF.

This clone has a single count. V gene TRBV6-1 combines with J gene TRBJ2-3, with 8 bases identical to TRBD1. Germline CDR1 and CDR2: MNHNS and SASEGT. The CDR3 consists of 13 residues. Trimming cost V 6 bases and J 1 base; bases outside gene matches: 0. CDR3 sequence: CASRTGGTDTQYF. The DNA for the CDR3 is TGTGCCAGCAGGACAGGGGGCACAGATACGCAGTATTTT.

V and J are TRBV7-9 and TRBJ1-1; TRBD1 might be the D (5 bases). Trimming removed 1 base from V and 5 bases from J, with 14 bases in between. The CDR3 consists of 15 residues. Germline V gene lookup returns CDR1 SEHNR and CDR2 FQNEAQ (reference sequence). The CDR3 spells CASSLGVRGGTEAFF. The CDR3 DNA sequence: TGTGCCAGCAGCTTAGGGGTCCGGGGGGGTACTGAAGCTTTCTTT.

This clone was recorded only once. The rearrangement joins TRBV19 to TRBJ2-4; 7 bases agree with TRBD2. The germline V gene encodes CDR1 LNHDA and CDR2 SQIVND (reference sequence). V lost 1 base, J lost 0 bases, and 3 bases stayed unmatched. The CDR3 is made up of 16 amino acids. The CDR3 DNA reads as TGTGCCAGTAGTATAGGGGAGGGCATAGCCAAAAACATTCAGTACTTC. Protein product: CASSIGEGIAKNIQYF.

This sequence joins TRBV28 and TRBJ1-5, with D perhaps TRBD1 (5 bases). Per the germline V gene, CDR1 is MDHEN and CDR2 is SYDVKM. V gave up 7 bases and J gave up 4 bases, with 14 bases separating them. The CDR3 length is 14 residues. CDR3 sequence (DNA): TGTGCCAGCATTCCAACGGGGGGAAATCAGCCCCAGCATTTT. Translated: CASIPTGGNQPQHF. Full variable domain (rest looked up from reference TRBV28 and TRBJ1-5): DVKVTQSSRYLVKRTGEKVFLECVQDMDHENMFWYRQDPGLGLRLIYFSYDVKMKEKGDIPEGYSVSREKKERFSLILESASTNQTSMYLCASIPTGGNQPQHFGDGTRLSIL.

The gene calls are TRBV5-1 and TRBJ1-1; 9 bases fit TRBD1. The CDR3 length is 17 residues. Germline V gene lookup returns CDR1 SGHRS and CDR2 YFSETQ. V shed 5 bases, J shed 1 base, and the junction held 12 bases outside the gene matches. The DNA for the CDR3 is TGCGCCAGCAGAAATACCAACAGGGGGCGGGGGAACACTGAAGCTTTCTTT. Residues: CASRNTNRGRGNTEAFF.

The chain recombines TRBV27 with TRBJ2-7; possibly TRBD2 for D (5 bases). The CDR3 consists of 10 residues. Germline CDR1 and CDR2: MNHEY and SMNVEV (reference sequence). CDR3 amino acids: CARREYEQYF. Written as DNA, the CDR3 is TGTGCTCGAAGGGAGTACGAGCAGTACTTC.

This chain connects TRBV13 to TRBJ2-5; 10 positions match TRBD1. The J call could be wrong; TRBJ2-7 is a better fit for the DNA end. The CDR3 is 14 residues long. Germline-derived CDR1 and CDR2 are PRHDT and FYEKMQ (reference sequence). The CDR3 here is CASSDRDRGDEQYF. CDR3 DNA sequence: TGTGCCAGCAGCGACCGGGACAGGGGCGACGAGCAGTACTTC.

This chain uses TRBV6-5 with TRBJ2-2; D remains unclear. V was trimmed by 1 base and J by 1 base, leaving 4 bases between them. This CDR3 is built from 14 residues. The germline V gene has CDR1 MNHEY and CDR2 SVGAGI. The DNA for the CDR3 is TGTGCCAGCAGTTACTTCCTGAACACCGGGGAGCTGTTTTTT. Translated: CASSYFLNTGELFF.

The chain has TRBV7-9 and TRBJ1-5; D ambiguous. Germline values: CDR1 SEHNR, CDR2 FQNEAQ (reference sequence). The CDR3 is 14 amino acids. The ends were cut back, 1 base at V and 10 bases at J, with 14 bases in the middle. The CDR3 region has the DNA TGTGCCAGCAGCTTAGGATATGCGGGTCTCCCCCAGCATTTT. Translation gives CASSLGYAGLPQHF.

The J gene is TRBJ1-3, the V gene TRBV30, with 8 bases fitting TRBD1. The CDR3 is 17 amino acids. Germline assignment: CDR1 GTSNPN and CDR2 SVGIG (reference sequence). The V and J ends lost 0 bases and 3 bases, in that order; junction bases with no gene match: 10. The DNA for the CDR3 is TGTGCCTGGAGTGTCCCTCGGACAGGGCCTTTTGGAAACACCATATATTTT. Amino acids: CAWSVPRTGPFGNTIYF.

The rearrangement joins TRBV18 to TRBJ2-3; D possibly corresponds to TRBD1 (5 bases). Germline CDR1 KGHSH, CDR2 LQKENI. This CDR3 has 14 residues. Trimming pared 1 base from V and 5 bases from J, leaving 10 bases between. The CDR3 DNA reads TGTGCCAGCTCACCACTTGGGGCCGGAGATACGCAGTATTTT. Translated: CASSPLGAGDTQYF.

The chain carries TRBV13 and TRBJ1-3, with D perhaps TRBD1 (6 bases). Trimming took 2 bases from V and 0 from J, leaving 14 bases between them. Germline values: CDR1 PRHDT, CDR2 FYEKMQ (reference sequence). The CDR3 covers 17 residues. As DNA, the CDR3 is TGTGCCAGCAGCTTAAGGCCGGACAGACTCTCTGGAAACACCATATATTTT. Its protein product is CASSLRPDRLSGNTIYF.

The gene calls are TRBV4-2 and TRBJ2-1; D is undetermined. Germline loops: CDR1 LGHNA, CDR2 YNFKEQ. This CDR3 has 13 residues. V lost 0 bases and J 5 bases, leaving 5 bases between the germline ends. CDR3 sequence (DNA): TGTGCCAGCAGCCAAGACAGAAACAATGAGCAGTTCTTC. It encodes CASSQDRNNEQFF.

V and J are TRBV30 and TRBJ1-2; D uncertain. Trimming removed 4 bases at V and 0 bases at J, with 9 bases between. Germline V gene lookup returns CDR1 GTSNPN and CDR2 SVGIG (reference sequence). The CDR3 extends over 13 amino acids. The CDR3 here is CAWIGRANYGYTF. The CDR3 DNA is TGTGCCTGGATCGGGCGGGCTAACTATGGCTACACCTTC.

A few counts support this clone. This chain links TRBV30 with TRBJ1-1, with TRBD1 matching 9 bases. The germline gives CDR1 GTSNPN, CDR2 SVGIG (reference sequence). V dropped 0 bases and J dropped 3; count of bases not matched to a gene: 8. The CDR3 sequence is 16 residues long. CDR3 sequence: CAWSVWGQGIDTEAFF. The CDR3 nucleotides read TGTGCCTGGAGTGTATGGGGACAGGGCATTGACACTGAAGCTTTCTTT.

The rearrangement joins TRBV6-1 to TRBJ2-7, with unresolved D. Germline V gene lookup returns CDR1 MNHNS and CDR2 SASEGT. The CDR3 extends over 13 amino acids. V was shortened by 1 base and J by 1 base, with 5 bases between the two germline ends. This CDR3 reads CASSEGRSYEQYF. CDR3 sequence (DNA): TGTGCCAGCAGTGAAGGTCGGTCCTACGAGCAGTACTTC.

The chain has TRBV6-5 and TRBJ1-1; D remains unclear. CDR3 length equals 13 residues. Trimming took off 2 bases at V and 6 bases at J, with 10 bases between the two ends. Germline V CDR1 and CDR2: MNHEY, SVGAGI. As DNA, the CDR3 is TGTGCCAGCAGTTACGGAGGTTTCGCTGAAGCTTTCTTT. Protein sequence: CASSYGGFAEAFF.

J is TRBJ2-3 and V is TRBV29-1, with TRBD2 as a possible D gene (5 bases). This CDR3 region has 16 residues. Trimming shortened V by 0 bases and J by 5 bases, and 18 bases separated the two germline ends. Germline V gene lookup returns CDR1 SQVTM and CDR2 ANQGSEA. The CDR3 nucleotides are TGCAGCGTTGAAGATCTCGAGGGATCATGGTTAGATACGCAGTATTTT. Its translation: CSVEDLEGSWLDTQYF.

The chain recombines TRBV5-5 with TRBJ1-5; D not resolved. The CDR3 loop spans 15 amino acids. Deletions cut 0 bases from V and 2 bases from J, with 9 bases between. Germline V gene data show CDR1 as SGHKS and CDR2 as YYEKEE (reference sequence). CDR3 loop: CASSLAGGGNQPQHF. The CDR3 nucleotides read TGTGCCAGCAGCTTGGCTGGAGGTGGCAATCAGCCCCAGCATTTT.

The V and J genes are TRBV29-1 and TRBJ2-3; TRBD2 might be the D (5 bases). V gave up 0 bases and J gave up 2 bases, with 9 bases separating them. Germline V gene data show CDR1 as SQVTM and CDR2 as ANQGSEA. The CDR3 totals 14 residues. The CDR3, as DNA: TGCAGCGTTGAAGACGGACTTATCACAGATACGCAGTATTTT. Its protein product is CSVEDGLITDTQYF.

The V and J genes are TRBV27 and TRBJ1-2; unclear D gene. The V and J ends lost 5 bases and 5 bases respectively, with 15 bases between them. The length of the CDR3 is 14 residues. From germline, CDR1 is MNHEY and CDR2 SMNVEV (reference sequence). The CDR3 region is CASSPIPYLYGYTF. The CDR3 DNA follows: TGTGCCAGCAGTCCAATACCCTACTTATATGGCTACACCTTC.

The V gene is TRBV30, the J gene TRBJ1-2; D gene uncertain. The CDR3 has 12 residues. The V gene's germline CDR1 is GTSNPN and CDR2 SVGIG (reference sequence). Trimming stripped 2 bases from V and 4 bases from J, with 8 bases between. The CDR3 sequence: CAWSRGTYGYTF. The CDR3 bases are TGTGCCTGGAGTCGCGGAACCTATGGCTACACCTTC.

V gene TRBV6-5 combines with J gene TRBJ1-1; 9 bases fit TRBD1. Germline lookup yields CDR1 MNHEY and CDR2 SVGAGI. V was clipped by 6 bases and J by 0 bases; unmatched bases: 5. This CDR3 is built from 15 residues. CDR3 nucleotides: TGTGCCAGCAGAATGGGACAGGGCATGAACACTGAAGCTTTCTTT. Protein sequence: CASRMGQGMNTEAFF.

The chain couples TRBV28 to TRBJ2-1, with a weak D call TRBD1 (6 bases). The V end lost 2 bases, the J end lost 6 bases, and 17 bases lay between the germline ends. This CDR3 region has 16 residues. The germline gives CDR1 MDHEN, CDR2 SYDVKM. CDR3 loop: CASSLRSTGKINEQFF. The DNA of the CDR3 is TGTGCCAGCAGTTTACGGTCGACAGGCAAAATCAATGAGCAGTTCTTC.

The chain uses TRBV5-5 and TRBJ1-2; perhaps TRBD1 as D (5 bases). The CDR3 is 17 amino acids. Germline-derived CDR1 and CDR2 are SGHKS and YYEKEE (reference sequence). V was pared by 3 bases and J by 4 bases, with 22 bases between. CDR3 bases: TGTGCCAGCAGCTCTGGTTCCGTCGGACAAGCCATCTATGGCTACACCTTC. Encoded protein: CASSSGSVGQAIYGYTF.